Below, 5 T cell receptor beta chains from the same sample are listed, as sequenced in a study of graft-versus-host responses after intestinal transplantation (dated by TCRdb to about 2021). Library prep was done by the immunoSEQ multiplex PCR assay. TCRdb took over this immuneACCESS table, retaining in-frame rearrangements with V and J assigned. Such tables are incomplete; in checked studies, under half of the missing clones stem from an unresolved V gene, and the remainder is unexplained. In this sample the table shows about 92,000 clones, about four fifths of which occur a single time. Approximately 18% of the sample comes from the top ten. These receptors have no identified antigens. Explained via the paper, the time point label denotes: cells obtained before transplantation from donor or recipient. Sequencing was performed on unstimulated CD8+ T cells sorted from spleen or lymph node cells, taken before intestinal transplant. These receptors came from a human donor who received an intestinal transplant.

The gene calls are TRBV28 and TRBJ2-3; 8 bases match TRBD1. Germline-derived CDR1 and CDR2 are MDHEN and SYDVKM. The CDR3 is 17 amino acids. V shed 1 base and J 3 bases; nucleotides not matched to a gene: 9. CDR3 nucleotide sequence: TGTGCCAGCAGTTTATCCTGGACAGGGAGAAGGACAGATACGCAGTATTTT. Its translation: CASSLSWTGRRTDTQYF.

This clone has only a few counts. Here the CDR3 DNA reads TGTGCCAGCAGCTTCTTCCAGGGGGCAGGGGAGACCCAGTACTTC. Encoded protein: CASSFFQGAGETQYF. This sequence joins TRBV7-9 and TRBJ2-5, with 8 bases that match TRBD1. Germline CDR1 SEHNR, CDR2 FQNEAQ (reference sequence). This CDR3 is built from 15 residues. V gave up 3 bases and J gave up 5 bases; unmatched junction bases: 8.

This chain joins TRBV11-3 and TRBJ2-7; D unresolved. The CDR3 extends over 12 amino acids. V gave up 0 bases and J gave up 7 bases, with 7 bases separating them. The V gene's germline CDR1 is SGHNT and CDR2 YENEEA. The CDR3 reads CASSLDGKEQYF. The CDR3, as DNA: TGTGCCAGCAGCTTAGATGGGAAAGAGCAGTACTTC.

This rearrangement joins TRBV28 to TRBJ2-3; 11 positions agree with TRBD2. Trimming took 5 bases from V and 2 from J; bases not matched to a gene: 6. The CDR3 runs to 16 residues. Germline V gene sequence: CDR1 MDHEN, CDR2 SYDVKM. The CDR3 nucleotides are TGTGCCAGCAGTCCCATGGGACTAGCGGTCACAGATACGCAGTATTTT. This translates into CASSPMGLAVTDTQYF. Full variable domain (missing parts from reference TRBV28 and TRBJ2-3): DVKVTQSSRYLVKRTGEKVFLECVQDMDHENMFWYRQDPGLGLRLIYFSYDVKMKEKGDIPEGYSVSREKKERFSLILESASTNQTSMYLCASSPMGLAVTDTQYFGPGTRLTVL.

This chain uses TRBV7-2 with TRBJ1-2; D is perhaps TRBD1 (6 bases). CDR1 and CDR2 (germline): SGHTA, FQGNSA. V lost 1 base and J 8 bases, leaving 26 bases between the germline ends. This CDR3 is 18 amino acids long. CDR3 region: CASSLDCRARDKVGGYTF. Written as DNA, the CDR3 is TGTGCCAGCAGCTTAGATTGCCGGGCTAGGGACAAGGTTGGAGGCTACACCTTC.